The sequence of this T cell receptor (beta chain) was determined in a study of T-cell memory formation after mild COVID-19. The germline V and J ends were trimmed by 7 bases and 3 bases, with 16 bases remaining between them. The length of the CDR3 is 14 residues. CDR1 MDHEN and CDR2 SYDVKM come from the germline V gene. TCRdb re-called the 5' RACE reads with MiXCR, one entry per CDR3 protein. The sample shows 110,000 or so distinct CDR3 sequences, approximately 21% of them seen only once. The table lists this clonotype with a few counts. This receptor was taken from a man aged 18 to 29 who had mild COVID-19 (a few samples of this study predate the infection). Cell type and time point are not known. This chain links TRBV28 with TRBJ2-7; D call uncertain. Material: PBMCs or a T cell subset sorted from them (not recorded which). CDR3 bases: TGTGCCAGCACCCCGATGAGAAGGGTCTACGAGCAGTACGTC. This codes for CASTPMRRVYEQYV.